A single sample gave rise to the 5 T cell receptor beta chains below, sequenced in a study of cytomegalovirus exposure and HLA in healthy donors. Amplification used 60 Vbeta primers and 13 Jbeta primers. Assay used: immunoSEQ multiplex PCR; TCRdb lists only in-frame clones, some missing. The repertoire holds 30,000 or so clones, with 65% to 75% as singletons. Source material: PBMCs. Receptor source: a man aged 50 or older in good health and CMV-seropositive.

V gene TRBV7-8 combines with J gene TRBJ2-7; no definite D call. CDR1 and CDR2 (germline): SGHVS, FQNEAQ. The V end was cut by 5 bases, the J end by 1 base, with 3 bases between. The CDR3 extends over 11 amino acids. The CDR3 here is CASSPSYEQYF. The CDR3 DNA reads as TGTGCCAGCAGCCCTTCCTACGAGCAGTACTTC. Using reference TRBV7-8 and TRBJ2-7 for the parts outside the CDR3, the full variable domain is GAGVSQSPRYKVAKRGQDVALRCDPISGHVSLFWYQQALGQGPEFLTYFQNEAQLDKSGLPSDRFFAERPEGSVSTLKIQRTQQEDSAVYLCASSPSYEQYFGPGTRLTVT.

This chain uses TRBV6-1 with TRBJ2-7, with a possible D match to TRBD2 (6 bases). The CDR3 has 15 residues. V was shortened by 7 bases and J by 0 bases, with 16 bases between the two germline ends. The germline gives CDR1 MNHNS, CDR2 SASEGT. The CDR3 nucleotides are TGTGCCAGCATTCCAACCAAAGCGGGCTCCTACGAGCAGTACTTC. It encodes CASIPTKAGSYEQYF.

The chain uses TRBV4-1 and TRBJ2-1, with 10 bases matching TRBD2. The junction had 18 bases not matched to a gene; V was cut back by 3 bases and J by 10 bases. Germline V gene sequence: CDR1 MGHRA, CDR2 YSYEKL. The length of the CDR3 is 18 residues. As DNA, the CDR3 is TGCGCCAGCAGCCACCTCTCTTTAGTGGTAGCGGGGGGATGGGAGCAGTTCTTC. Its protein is CASSHLSLVVAGGWEQFF.

The CDR3 DNA follows: TGCAGCGTTGAAGGGAGGACGGGGGGGAACACTGAAGCTTTCTTT. Protein sequence: CSVEGRTGGNTEAFF. V is TRBV29-1 and J is TRBJ1-1, with D possibly TRBD1 on 5 matching bases. Germline V lookup: CDR1 SQVTM, CDR2 ANQGSEA. The CDR3 runs to 15 residues. Trimming removed 1 base from V and 1 base from J, with 13 bases in between.

CDR3 in amino acids: CASAGGKPRGTEAFF. The CDR3 region has the DNA TGTGCCTCCGCCGGGGGAAAGCCGAGAGGGACTGAAGCTTTCTTT. The chain employs TRBV30 and TRBJ1-1; TRBD1 is a possible D gene (5 bases). Germline CDR1 and CDR2: GTSNPN and SVGIG (reference sequence). The CDR3 loop spans 15 amino acids. The V gene lost 7 bases and the J gene lost 5 bases, with 23 bases spanning the gap.